Sequencing of this T cell receptor (beta chain) was carried out in a study of persistence of HIV-infected CD4 T cells. Study-wide points: Within sorted populations, more oligoclonal TCRs accompanied more oligoclonal proviruses.

V was clipped by 4 bases and J by 9 bases, with 16 bases between them. The CDR3 runs 14 residues. Germline loops: CDR1 MNHNY, CDR2 SVGAGI (reference sequence). The immunoSEQ assay was version 4, run in survey mode. Sequencing used immunoSEQ multiplex PCR; TCRdb keeps in-frame clones, though not all of them. The repertoire includes about 37,000 clones, approximately 90% of them detected once, and about 1.3% sits in the top ten. Concerning this clone itself: Its antigen remains unknown.

This nonspecific control used anti-CD3/anti-CD28 bead stimulation of CD4+ T cells. Responding CD4+ T cells were sorted by upregulation of both CD40 ligand and CD69. This sequence originates from an adult man with HIV who was CMV-seropositive. The sequencing used CD4+ T cells sorted from PBMCs after roughly 20-hour stimulation, collected from a patient who received antiretroviral therapy. The J gene is TRBJ2-1, the V gene TRBV6-6, with D possibly being TRBD1 (6 bases). The CDR3 nucleotides read TGTGCCAGCAGTTCCAGACAGGAACAGGCTGAGCAGTTCTTC. It yields the protein CASSSRQEQAEQFF.